A single sample gave rise to the 2 T cell receptor beta chains below, sequenced in a study of blood T cell repertoires in COVID-19. This table comes from immunoSEQ multiplex PCR, and its TCRdb copy is limited to in-frame clones, with some not included. Here the sample spans just over 300,000 clones, 85% to 90% being singletons. Material: PBMCs or T cells enriched from blood (not recorded which). The receptors come from a man aged 25 to 40 who had recovered from COVID-19.

The chain joins TRBV5-1 to TRBJ1-1, with D possibly matching TRBD1 (5 bases). Germline values: CDR1 SGHRS, CDR2 YFSETQ. V was clipped by 2 bases and J by 4 bases, with 18 bases between them. The CDR3 is 16 residues long. The DNA of the CDR3 is TGCGCCAGCAGCTTACTTAAGGGGCCGGGTTCCACTGAAGCTTTCTTT. Protein product: CASSLLKGPGSTEAFF. The whole variable domain, remainder taken from reference TRBV5-1 and TRBJ1-1, is KAGVTQTPRYLIKTRGQQVTLSCSPISGHRSVSWYQQTPGQGLQFLFEYFSETQRNKGNFPGRFSGRQFSNSRSEMNVSTLELGDSALYLCASSLLKGPGSTEAFFGQGTRLTVV.

This chain connects TRBV4-1 to TRBJ2-7; 12 bases fit TRBD2. The CDR3 extends over 15 amino acids. V gave up 2 bases and J gave up 3 bases; unmatched junction bases: 2. CDR1 is MGHRA and CDR2 is YSYEKL in the germline V gene. This CDR3 reads CASSQPSGRVYEQYF. Here the CDR3 DNA reads TGCGCCAGCAGCCAACCTAGCGGGAGGGTCTACGAGCAGTACTTC.